Presented here are 16 T cell receptor beta chains from one specimen sequenced in a study of regulatory T cells in long-lasting Graves disease. The time point: persistent/refractory GD, antithyroid drugs over 5 years with positive TRAb. PBMCs were the source of the RNA used for TCR sequencing. CDR3 regions were amplified by Arm-PCR using iRepertoire HTBI primers to build TCR beta libraries. MiXCR, applied by TCRdb to the multiplex PCR reads, yields one record per CDR3 protein. Found here are 300,000 to 350,000 distinct CDR3 sequences, around a fifth of them singletons; the top ten hold less than 35%. The material sequenced was peripheral blood mononuclear cells (PBMCs), taken when the disease was refractory, from a patient treated with antithyroid drugs. These receptors were obtained from a female donor with Graves disease.

V is TRBV3-1 and J is TRBJ2-5; TRBD1 agrees at 7 bases. V was pared by 4 bases and J by 2 bases, with 7 bases of the junction left unmatched. The V gene's germline CDR1 is LGHDT and CDR2 YNNKEL (reference sequence). The CDR3 is made up of 15 amino acids. The CDR3 DNA sequence: TGTGCCAGCAGCCTACGGGGACAGTTACAAGAGACCCAGTACTTC. Protein sequence: CASSLRGQLQETQYF.

This clonotype was counted at least ten times. This sequence joins TRBV19 and TRBJ1-2; D is undetermined. There are 16 residues in the CDR3. Trimming took 3 bases from V and 3 from J, leaving 17 bases between them. CDR1 is LNHDA, CDR2 SQIVND, per germline (reference sequence). The CDR3, as DNA: TGTGCCAGTAGTATGACCTCACGTGGTACAGACTATGGCTACACCTTC. Translation: CASSMTSRGTDYGYTF.

This clonotype has at least ten counts. J is TRBJ1-1 and V is TRBV30; tentatively, D is TRBD1 (6 bases). The V gene's germline CDR1 is GTSNPN and CDR2 SVGIG (reference sequence). V was cut by 3 bases and J by 10 bases, with 12 bases left in between. The CDR3 is 11 residues long. Written as DNA, the CDR3 is TGTGCCTGGAGGACACAGGGATCAGCTTTCTTT. Translated: CAWRTQGSAFF.

This clonotype was detected ten times or more. CDR3 in DNA: TGTGCCAGCAGCCCTAGGGCCGGTTGGCAGCCCCAGCATTTT. It codes for CASSPRAGWQPQHF. The chain carries TRBV28 and TRBJ1-5; D gene unclear. The CDR3 sequence is 14 residues long. V lost 6 bases and J 7 bases, leaving 16 bases between the germline ends. The V gene's germline CDR1 is MDHEN and CDR2 SYDVKM.

In its sample, this clonotype was seen many times. The chain is built from TRBV30 and TRBJ1-1, with 7 bases aligning to TRBD1. Trimming took 2 bases from V and 8 from J; bases not matched to a gene: 5. CDR3 size: 12 residues. Germline CDR1 is GTSNPN and CDR2 is SVGIG (reference sequence). The chain's CDR3 is CAWSLQGQEAFF. CDR3 nucleotide sequence: TGTGCCTGGAGTCTGCAGGGACAGGAAGCTTTCTTT.

In regard to this clonotype: A much larger clone is a single base away; this may be a read error. The rearrangement uses TRBV6-5 and TRBJ2-5, with unresolved D. V gave up 0 bases and J gave up 4 bases, with 9 bases separating them. This CDR3 has 14 amino acids. Germline loops: CDR1 MNHEY, CDR2 SVGAGI. The CDR3: CASSYSMGSETQYF. In nucleotides, the CDR3 is TGTGCCAGCAGTTACTCGATGGGGTCAGAGACCCAGTACTTC.

The chain carries TRBV29-1 and TRBJ1-5; D may be TRBD1 (5 bases). V was clipped by 5 bases and J by 0 bases, with 14 bases between them. The CDR3 totals 15 residues. Germline V gene data show CDR1 as SQVTM and CDR2 as ANQGSEA. CDR3 nucleotide sequence: TGCAGCGTTCGAGAAGGGGTTCATAGCAATCAGCCCCAGCATTTT. It translates to CSVREGVHSNQPQHF.

This chain connects TRBV7-9 to TRBJ1-2; 9 bases align to TRBD1. CDR1 is SEHNR, CDR2 FQNEAQ, per germline (reference sequence). The CDR3 totals 13 residues. V lost 5 bases and J lost 7; bases outside the gene matches: 5. This CDR3 is CASSTTGGGGYTF. The DNA of the CDR3 is TGTGCCAGCAGCACGACAGGGGGAGGTGGCTACACCTTC.

The chain has TRBV15 and TRBJ1-4, with TRBD1 identical over 8 bases. V lost 1 base to trimming and J lost 7 bases; unmatched junction nucleotides: 8. The CDR3 totals 16 residues. CDR1 is LNHNV, CDR2 YYDKDF, per germline (reference sequence). The CDR3 DNA reads TGTGCCACCAGCAGAGGAGGTCACAGGGGGACTGAAAAACTGTTTTTT. As protein: CATSRGGHRGTEKLFF.

Regarding this clonotype: A much larger clone lies one base from this, so it may be a read error. The CDR3 coding sequence is TGTGCCAGCGGCGCGTTGAAGGGAGCCTACGAGCAGTACTTC. Encoded protein: CASGALKGAYEQYF. The chain combines TRBV28 with TRBJ2-7; possible D gene TRBD2, 5 bases. CDR3 length equals 14 residues. The V end lost 8 bases, the J end lost 2 bases, and 16 bases lay between the germline ends. The germline CDR1 and CDR2 sequences are MDHEN and SYDVKM.

This clonotype was found a few times. This sequence joins TRBV6-1 and TRBJ1-5; D is uncertain. Germline-derived CDR1 and CDR2 are MNHNS and SASEGT. The CDR3 runs to 15 residues. V lost 6 bases and J lost 6, with 18 bases in between. CDR3 nucleotide sequence: TGTGCCAGCAGCCTCACAGCGGGAAGGGCTCAGCCCCAGCATTTT. Encoded protein: CASSLTAGRAQPQHF.

V and J are TRBV10-3 and TRBJ2-7; D is unresolved. V lost 0 bases and J lost 4, with 7 bases in between. The CDR3 spans 13 residues. The germline gives CDR1 ENHRY, CDR2 SYGVKD. The CDR3 coding sequence is TGTGCCATCAGTGAGTCGTCGGATTACGAGCAGTACTTC. Protein: CAISESSDYEQYF.

A few counts support this clonotype. The chain carries TRBV5-1 and TRBJ2-6; unclear D gene. V shed 5 bases and J shed 2 bases, with 14 bases lying between them. From germline, CDR1 is SGHRS and CDR2 YFSETQ. This CDR3 spans 16 amino acids. The CDR3 here is CASRIWLGTGANVLTF. The CDR3 bases are TGCGCCAGCAGAATTTGGTTGGGTACTGGGGCCAACGTCCTGACTTTC.

The chain joins TRBV4-3 to TRBJ2-7; perhaps TRBD1 as D (5 bases). Trimming pared 3 bases from V and 3 bases from J, leaving 12 bases between. This CDR3 region has 14 residues. From germline, CDR1 is LGHNA and CDR2 YSLEER. The CDR3 DNA is TGCGCCAGCAGCCACGCTACAGGTAGCTACGAGCAGTACTTC. Encoded protein: CASSHATGSYEQYF.

A note on this clonotype: This may stem from a read error, because a much larger clone lies one nucleotide away. The chain has TRBV5-4 and TRBJ2-5; 11 bases align to TRBD1. From germline, CDR1 is SGHNT and CDR2 YYREEE (reference sequence). The CDR3 is 16 residues long. The junction had 10 bases not matched to a gene; V was cut back by 4 bases and J by 5 bases. As DNA, the CDR3 is TGTGCCAGCAGCCGCCCGGGACAGGGGGTCGGTGAGACCCAGTACTTC. Translating gives CASSRPGQGVGETQYF.

The chain recombines TRBV5-6 with TRBJ1-1; D unresolved. From germline, CDR1 is SGHDT and CDR2 YYEEEE. This CDR3 comprises 13 residues. The V end lost 3 bases, the J end lost 4 bases, and 10 bases lay between the germline ends. The CDR3 coding sequence is TGTGCCAGCAGCTCATACTTGAGCACTGAAGCTTTCTTT. This codes for CASSSYLSTEAFF. The full variable domain, its missing parts supplied by reference TRBV5-6 and TRBJ1-1, is DAGVTQSPTHLIKTRGQQVTLRCSPKSGHDTVSWYQQALGQGPQFIFQYYEEEERQRGNFPDRFSGHQFPNYSSELNVNALLLGDSALYLCASSSYLSTEAFFGQGTRLTVV.